This T cell receptor (beta chain) emerged from a study of cytomegalovirus exposure and HLA in healthy donors. Comment on this clone: The antigen is not known.

Findings of the study overall: Most subjects' HLA-A and HLA-B alleles were reportedly predicted from TCR beta sequences. Most TCR sequences proved rare, with some public TCRs found in many donors. As immune exposure information, only CMV serostatus was available.

The CDR3 loop spans 14 amino acids. V was cut by 1 base and J by 1 base, with 7 bases left in between. CDR1 and CDR2 (germline): WNHNN, SYGVQD (reference sequence). PCR used 60 Vbeta primers and 13 Jbeta primers. Per the original methods: Some 11 million of the 60 million to 80 million unique TCR beta chains counted in a later analysis were shared. Libraries were prepared by immunoSEQ multiplex PCR; TCRdb keeps only in-frame clonotypes and omits some of them. V and J calls and clone size are given by that table; D and trimming were obtained from the DNA. The sample has some 170,000 clones, 60% to 80% seen once.

The chain couples TRBV10-1 to TRBJ1-1; possibly TRBD1 for D (5 bases). The source of this sequence is a man aged 40-49 years in good health and CMV-seropositive. Sequencing input: PBMCs. The CDR3 DNA sequence: TGCGCCAGCAGTGAGTATCAGGGGAACACTGAAGCTTTCTTT. Amino acid sequence: CASSEYQGNTEAFF.